This TCR beta chain was captured in a study of blood T cell repertoires in COVID-19. Categorization into cohorts depended on clinical history that participants reported. Symptom resolution, clearance, or two negative PCRs marked the recovered donors of Cohort 3. Per the germline V gene, CDR1 is MNHEY and CDR2 is SMNVEV (reference sequence). CDR3 length: 12 amino acids. J gave up 7 bases and V 8 bases, and 4 bases lay outside the gene matches. Source study methods: Reference gene primer amplification gave nucleated cell count estimates. Repertoires were generated with immunoSEQ multiplex PCR, while TCRdb's copy carries only in-frame clones and drops some. That table supplies the V and J calls and clone size; D and trimming were determined from the DNA. The data show 400,000 or so clones, with approximately 90% seen just once and 0.95% to 1.3% held by the top ten.

The chain is built from TRBV27 and TRBJ1-5; 8 bases align to TRBD1. The TCR sequence derives from a man aged 25-45 years who had recovered from COVID-19. Sequenced material: PBMCs or T cells enriched from blood (not recorded which). Here the CDR3 reads CASWTGKQPQHF. The CDR3 nucleotides are TGTGCCAGCTGGACAGGGAAGCAGCCCCAGCATTTT.